A single sample gave rise to the 26 T cell receptor beta chains below, sequenced in a study of Ad26.COV2.S vaccination and SARS-CoV-2 variants. Treatment described: around 19 received Ad26.COV2.S at low or high dose, single or two shots; several received placebo; per-sample allocation not given. Material that was analyzed had been drawn on day 63 after the first vaccine or placebo injection. Generated by immunoSEQ multiplex PCR, the TCRdb table keeps only in-frame clones and is missing some. The sample carries hundreds of thousands of clones, approximately 89% recorded once. The sequences come from peripheral blood, collected in a trial of Ad26.COV2.S vaccine versus placebo. The source of these receptors is a person between 18 and 65 years old who received the Ad26.COV2.S COVID-19 vaccine or a placebo.

Comments on this clone: This CDR3 is also generated by other DNA sequences in the sample. V gene TRBV12-5 combines with J gene TRBJ2-7, with D perhaps matching TRBD2 (5 bases). Trimming took 1 base from V and 7 from J, leaving 5 bases between them. The CDR3 sequence is 11 residues long. Germline CDR1 and CDR2: LGHNT and FRNRAP. The CDR3 DNA sequence: TGTGCTAGTGGTTTGGGGAGGGAGCAGTACTTC. This translates into CASGLGREQYF. Using reference TRBV12-5 and TRBJ2-7 for the parts outside the CDR3, the full variable domain is DARVTQTPRHKVTEMGQEVTMRCQPILGHNTVFWYRQTMMQGLELLAYFRNRAPLDDSGMPKDRFSAEMPDATLATLKIQPSEPRDSAVYFCASGLGREQYFGPGTRLTVT.

This chain connects TRBV2 to TRBJ1-3; TRBD1 agrees at 8 bases. Germline CDR1 reads SNHLY; CDR2 reads FYNNEI. The V segment lost 4 bases and the J segment 0 bases; nucleotides outside the gene matches: 5. The CDR3 is made up of 16 amino acids. CDR3 sequence: CASSVTGASSGNTIYF. The CDR3 bases are TGTGCCAGCAGTGTGACAGGGGCTAGCTCTGGAAACACCATATATTTT.

The CDR3 region has the DNA TGTGCCAGCAGCTCAGCGGACAGGGCTGGCTACACCTTC. Its protein product is CASSSADRAGYTF. The V and J genes are TRBV5-6 and TRBJ1-2, with 8 bases that match TRBD1. The junction had 5 bases not matched to a gene; V was cut back by 3 bases and J by 7 bases. The CDR3 runs 13 residues. Germline assignment: CDR1 SGHDT and CDR2 YYEEEE.

The chain recombines TRBV7-6 with TRBJ2-1; the D is unclear. The CDR3 totals 15 residues. V was cut by 1 base and J by 5 bases, with 12 bases left in between. Germline CDR1 is SGHVS and CDR2 is FNYEAQ. The CDR3 spells CASSLGGSTHNEQFF. CDR3 DNA: TGTGCCAGCAGCTTAGGCGGCTCCACCCACAATGAGCAGTTCTTC.

This clone showed up just a few times. Germline and junction disagree at one end, which may indicate a read error. The identical CDR3 is also encoded by other nucleotide sequences in the sample. The rearrangement links TRBV20-1 to TRBJ2-3; D is unresolved. There are 11 residues in the CDR3. Germline V CDR1 and CDR2: DFQATT, SNEGSKA (reference sequence). The CDR3 DNA follows: TGCAGTGCCATGAAAGCAGACACGCAGTATTTT. It translates to CSAMKADTQYF.

The chain is built from TRBV30 and TRBJ1-2; D unresolved. Germline values: CDR1 GTSNPN, CDR2 SVGIG (reference sequence). The V end was cut by 0 bases, the J end by 8 bases, with 16 bases between. The CDR3 extends over 14 amino acids. CDR3 region: CAWSVTPQAGGYTF. In DNA form, the CDR3 reads TGTGCCTGGAGTGTAACCCCGCAGGCAGGCGGCTACACCTTC.

This chain connects TRBV29-1 to TRBJ1-1, with D perhaps matching TRBD1 (5 bases). Trimming took 8 bases from V and 0 from J, leaving 10 bases between them. Germline V gene sequence: CDR1 SQVTM, CDR2 ANQGSEA. CDR3 length equals 12 residues. CDR3 in amino acids: CSSRDVNTEAFF. In nucleotides, the CDR3 is TGCAGCTCCAGGGATGTGAACACTGAAGCTTTCTTT. Supplemented by reference TRBV29-1 and TRBJ1-1, the full variable domain reads SAVISQKPSRDICQRGTSLTIQCQVDSQVTMMFWYRQQPGQSLTLIATANQGSEATYESGFVIDKFPISRPNLTFSTLTVSNMSPEDSSIYLCSSRDVNTEAFFGQGTRLTVV.

The V gene is TRBV7-2, the J gene TRBJ1-5; D gene uncertain. With 5 bases removed from V and 2 bases from J, the gap between germline ends came to 7 bases. CDR1 SGHTA and CDR2 FQGNSA come from the germline V gene. The CDR3 is 13 residues long. The CDR3 sequence: CASSGRGNQPQHF. The CDR3, as DNA: TGTGCCAGCAGCGGGAGGGGCAATCAGCCCCAGCATTTT. The full variable domain, its missing parts supplied by reference TRBV7-2 and TRBJ1-5, is GAGVSQSPSNKVTEKGKDVELRCDPISGHTALYWYRQSLGQGLEFLIYFQGNSAPDKSGLPSDRFSAERTGGSVSTLTIQRTQQEDSAVYLCASSGRGNQPQHFGDGTRLSIL.

A few counts support this clone. The rearrangement links TRBV4-1 to TRBJ2-2; 11 bases line up with TRBD2. CDR1 is MGHRA, CDR2 YSYEKL, per germline. The CDR3 runs to 18 residues. Germline trimming cut 2 bases from V and 1 base from J; bases unmatched to any gene: 6. The CDR3: CASSQTPGLAVNTGELFF. As DNA, the CDR3 is TGCGCCAGCAGCCAAACCCCGGGACTAGCGGTGAACACCGGGGAGCTGTTTTTT.

V and J are TRBV2 and TRBJ2-2, with 9 bases lining up with TRBD2. Germline values: CDR1 SNHLY, CDR2 FYNNEI. The ends lost 7 bases at V and 5 bases at J; junction bases unmatched: 5. The CDR3 extends over 14 amino acids. In DNA, the CDR3 is TGTGCCAGCATGAGACTAGCGGAAACCGGGGAGCTGTTTTTT. It yields the protein CASMRLAETGELFF.

The chain recombines TRBV19 with TRBJ2-6; TRBD2 might be the D (5 bases). This CDR3 contains 14 residues. CDR1 LNHDA and CDR2 SQIVND come from the germline V gene (reference sequence). V lost 7 bases and J 0 bases, leaving 7 bases between the germline ends. CDR3 nucleotide sequence: TGTGCCAGTATGAGCGGCTCTGGGGCCAACGTCCTGACTTTC. This sequence encodes CASMSGSGANVLTF.

This chain uses TRBV6-5 with TRBJ1-4, with a tentative D call TRBD1 (6 bases). Trimming left V 6 bases short and J 6 bases short, with 11 bases between. The CDR3 length is 13 residues. Germline CDR1 and CDR2: MNHEY and SVGAGI. CDR3 loop: CASRQGLYEKLFF. CDR3 nucleotide sequence: TGTGCCAGCAGACAGGGTTTATATGAAAAACTGTTTTTT.

The chain joins TRBV7-8 to TRBJ1-5; D is perhaps TRBD1 (6 bases). From germline, CDR1 is SGHVS and CDR2 FQNEAQ. This CDR3 region has 16 residues. The germline V and J ends were trimmed by 6 bases and 6 bases, with 21 bases remaining between them. The CDR3 DNA is TGTGCCAGCAGTCTCCGTGGGCAGGGGAGGGGTCAGCCCCAGCATTTT. Translation: CASSLRGQGRGQPQHF.

The gene calls are TRBV7-8 and TRBJ1-5, with D uncertain. Trimming shortened V by 7 bases and J by 0 bases, and 10 bases separated the two germline ends. The CDR3 is 14 amino acids. Germline CDR1 SGHVS, CDR2 FQNEAQ. The CDR3 sequence is CASTQEASNQPQHF. CDR3 nucleotide sequence: TGTGCCAGCACCCAGGAGGCTAGCAATCAGCCCCAGCATTTT.

This chain joins TRBV12-3 or TRBV12-4 and TRBJ1-2; D is uncertain. V was cut by 3 bases and J by 3 bases, with 8 bases left in between. The CDR3 spans 13 residues. CDR3 loop: CASSFLADYGYTF. CDR3 coding DNA: TGTGCCAGCAGTTTTCTGGCAGACTATGGCTACACCTTC.

The V call is TRBV13, the J call TRBJ2-1; 11 positions agree with TRBD2. V trimming: 5 bases; J trimming: 4 bases; junction bases outside the gene matches: 4. CDR3 length: 15 residues. From germline, CDR1 is PRHDT and CDR2 FYEKMQ (reference sequence). CDR3 loop: CASSKTSGSYNEQFF. DNA for the CDR3: TGTGCCAGCAGCAAAACTAGCGGGAGTTACAATGAGCAGTTCTTC.

This chain connects TRBV6-6 to TRBJ1-5; D unresolved. Trimming pared 2 bases from V and 4 bases from J, leaving 9 bases between. This CDR3 is built from 14 residues. Germline CDR1 reads MNHNY; CDR2 reads SVGAGI (reference sequence). The CDR3 is CASSYREGNQPQHF. The CDR3 DNA sequence: TGTGCCAGCAGTTACCGCGAGGGAAATCAGCCCCAGCATTTT.

The table lists this clone with a count of one. The rearrangement uses TRBV2 and TRBJ1-3; TRBD1 is a possible D gene (5 bases). Germline assignment: CDR1 SNHLY and CDR2 FYNNEI. The length of the CDR3 is 14 residues. V was trimmed by 7 bases and J by 0 bases, leaving 10 bases between them. CDR3 nucleotides: TGTGCCAGCAAGGGGTCTAACTCTGGAAACACCATATATTTT. Protein sequence: CASKGSNSGNTIYF. The entire variable domain, with the rest obtained from reference TRBV2 and TRBJ1-3, is as follows: EPEVTQTPSHQVTQMGQEVILRCVPISNHLYFYWYRQILGQKVEFLVSFYNNEISEKSEIFDDQFSVERPDGSNFTLKIRSTKLEDSAMYFCASKGSNSGNTIYFGEGSWLTVV.

The rearrangement joins TRBV4-1 to TRBJ1-3; D not certain. V was pared by 3 bases and J by 5 bases, with 14 bases between. The germline gives CDR1 MGHRA, CDR2 YSYEKL. The length of the CDR3 is 15 residues. The CDR3 sequence is CASSHPPGSRNTIYF. CDR3 DNA: TGCGCCAGCAGCCACCCCCCGGGGTCCCGAAACACCATATATTTT.

The chain links TRBV9 to TRBJ2-1, with 14 bases aligning to TRBD2. This CDR3 is built from 19 residues. With V trimmed by 4 bases and J by 7 bases, 16 bases remained unmatched. Germline loops: CDR1 SGDLS, CDR2 YYNGEE. CDR3 nucleotide sequence: TGTGCCAGCAGCCCCGGCTGGACTAGCGGGAGGCGAAGAGGGAATGAGCAGTTCTTC. As protein: CASSPGWTSGRRRGNEQFF.

V usage is TRBV7-2 and J usage is TRBJ1-2; D may be TRBD1 (5 bases). V was pared by 5 bases and J by 3 bases, with 16 bases between. The length of the CDR3 is 15 residues. Germline CDR1 is SGHTA and CDR2 is FQGNSA. In nucleotides, the CDR3 is TGTGCCAGCAGCCCACGCAGGCAGGGTTACTATGGCTACACCTTC. It is translated as CASSPRRQGYYGYTF. The full variable domain, rest sourced from reference TRBV7-2 and TRBJ1-2, is GAGVSQSPSNKVTEKGKDVELRCDPISGHTALYWYRQSLGQGLEFLIYFQGNSAPDKSGLPSDRFSAERTGGSVSTLTIQRTQQEDSAVYLCASSPRRQGYYGYTFGSGTRLTVV.

The chain combines TRBV29-1 with TRBJ1-2; D remains unclear. V dropped 4 bases and J dropped 4 bases, with 13 bases sitting between them. The CDR3 extends over 13 amino acids. The germline V gene has CDR1 SQVTM and CDR2 ANQGSEA. CDR3 in amino acids: CSVVQDSGYGYTF. The CDR3, as DNA: TGCAGCGTTGTTCAGGACTCCGGCTATGGCTACACCTTC.

This clone was counted once. Within the sample, other DNA sequences also encode this same CDR3. The rearrangement joins TRBV18 to TRBJ1-1; a weak D match, TRBD1 (5 bases). The length of the CDR3 is 14 residues. V lost 1 base to trimming and J lost 2 bases, with 8 bases between them. The germline V gene has CDR1 KGHSH and CDR2 LQKENI. In DNA, the CDR3 is TGTGCCAGCTCACCACAAGGGGCCAACACTGAAGCTTTCTTT. It yields the protein CASSPQGANTEAFF.

As concerns this clone: The same CDR3 also results from other DNA sequences found in this sample. The chain uses TRBV7-9 and TRBJ1-6; D is undetermined. Germline-derived CDR1 and CDR2 are SEHNR and FQNEAQ (reference sequence). Trimming removed 3 bases from V and 6 bases from J, with 3 bases in between. The CDR3 spans 12 residues. This CDR3 is CASSFSNSPLHF. The CDR3 DNA follows: TGTGCCAGCAGCTTTAGTAATTCACCCCTCCACTTT.

The gene calls are TRBV7-9 and TRBJ2-1; 9 nucleotides agree with TRBD1. After removal of 5 bases from V and 0 bases from J, the junction contained 8 bases not matched to a gene. Germline V lookup: CDR1 SEHNR, CDR2 FQNEAQ (reference sequence). The CDR3 length is 17 residues. The CDR3 DNA reads as TGTGCCAGCAGCACTCGACCGGGACAGGGCTCCTACAATGAGCAGTTCTTC. Translating it yields CASSTRPGQGSYNEQFF.

This chain connects TRBV18 to TRBJ1-2; 11 nucleotides line up with TRBD1. There are 15 residues in the CDR3. Per the germline V gene, CDR1 is KGHSH and CDR2 is LQKENI. With V trimmed by 0 bases and J by 7 bases, 4 bases remained unmatched. The CDR3 nucleotides read TGTGCCAGCTCACCACCGGACAGGGGGCTTCGTGGCTACACCTTC. It yields the protein CASSPPDRGLRGYTF.